This T cell receptor beta chain is from a study of response to subunit inactivated influenza vaccine (dated by TCRdb to 2016 to 2019). For the study in its entirety: To follow how T cells responded to a trivalent subunit inactivated influenza vaccine, the researchers relied on deep quantitative profiling of the T cell receptor repertoire. What the research found in general, with its limitations: According to the authors, only a limited number of new T cells may be recruited by each seasonal influenza vaccination.

V gives up 6 bases and J gives up 4 bases, and the segment between their germline ends measures 16 bases. Reading from cysteine to phenylalanine, the CDR3 counts 14 amino acids. The DNA shown is the 42-base CDR3, in frame from base 1. At least ten counts were recorded for this clonotype. Its recognized antigen is unknown. No base qualities exist here, and no much larger clone lies one base off it. The library was produced with RT-PCR. The sequencer listed for this sample is Illumina HiSeq 2500. TCRdb ran its own pipeline on the public reads, namely fastp trimming at Q25 and MiXCR clone calling, and kept in-frame beta chains. Identical CDR3 proteins give one entry, which carries the most common genes and DNA. The sample table contains hundreds of thousands of distinct CDR3 sequences; only one count was recorded for about 14% of them. The ten largest clones add up to 7.5% to 8% of the sample.

The chain uses TRBV12-3 or TRBV12-4 and TRBJ2-7; tentative D gene TRBD1, with 6 bases matching. Sequencing used PBMCs from blood, obtained roughly 2 weeks before vaccination. This TCR was recovered from a man aged 50 to 60 who received an inactivated influenza vaccine. Donor details come from another sample of the same person, matched by shared clones. The CDR3 region reads CASSLYGRGYEQYF. The nucleotide sequence is given as TGTGCCAGCAGCTTATACGGCAGGGGATACGAGCAGTACTTC.